Listed below are T cell receptor beta chains from one sample, sequenced in a study of OX40 agonist ivuxolimab in advanced cancers. Assay: immunoSEQ multiplex PCR; the TCRdb copy retains only in-frame clones and omits some. Among about 72,000 clones listed, 85% to 90% were seen once. Sequencing used CD4+ or CD8+ T cells sorted from blood, obtained in a trial of the OX40 agonist ivuxolimab. The receptor set was obtained from an adult with an advanced solid tumor such as melanoma, head and neck, liver or kidney cancer. Each CDR3 is given with its conserved first and last residue. The D gene is left open where the match is weak. Clone size appears in some rows only: once, few, many, or a class for an expanded clone.

clone size: -
D gene: TRBD2
V gene: TRBV5-6
J gene: TRBJ2-7
CDR3 protein: CASSFGTSGTYEQYF
CDR3 DNA: TGTGCCAGCAGCTTCGGGACTAGCGGCACCTACGAGCAGTACTTC

clone size: once
D gene: -
V gene: TRBV5-4
J gene: TRBJ2-6
CDR3 protein: CASSLHRASGANVLTF
CDR3 DNA: TGTGCCAGCAGCTTGCACAGGGCGTCTGGGGCCAACGTCCTGACTTTC

clone size: -
D gene: -
V gene: TRBV28
J gene: TRBJ1-2
CDR3 protein: CASSLPGRGIYGYTF
CDR3 DNA: TGTGCCAGCAGTTTGCCAGGACGAGGGATTTATGGCTACACCTTC

clone size: -
D gene: -
V gene: TRBV6-1
J gene: TRBJ1-1
CDR3 protein: CASSSWGGHNTEAFF
CDR3 DNA: TGTGCCAGCTCTTCTTGGGGGGGCCATAACACTGAAGCTTTCTTT

clone size: once
D gene: TRBD1
V gene: TRBV6-5
J gene: TRBJ2-5
CDR3 protein: CASSQGVLGETQYF
CDR3 DNA: TGTGCCAGCAGCCAGGGGGTTCTGGGAGAGACCCAGTACTTC

clone size: -
D gene: -
V gene: TRBV14
J gene: TRBJ2-5
CDR3 protein: CASSRDFEETQYF
CDR3 DNA: TGTGCCAGCAGCCGGGACTTCGAGGAGACCCAGTACTTC

clone size: -
D gene: TRBD2
V gene: TRBV15
J gene: TRBJ2-7
CDR3 protein: CATSRDAPGLAGEQYF
CDR3 DNA: TGTGCCACCAGCAGAGATGCTCCGGGACTAGCGGGGGAGCAGTACTTC

clone size: -
D gene: TRBD1
V gene: TRBV6-5
J gene: TRBJ2-7
CDR3 protein: CASSGQESSYEQYF
CDR3 DNA: TGTGCCAGCAGCGGACAGGAGAGCTCCTACGAGCAGTACTTC

clone size: -
D gene: -
V gene: TRBV6-5
J gene: TRBJ1-2
CDR3 protein: CASTARVNYGYTF
CDR3 DNA: TGTGCCAGCACCGCTAGGGTTAACTATGGCTACACCTTC

clone size: -
D gene: TRBD2
V gene: TRBV28
J gene: TRBJ2-2
CDR3 protein: CASSFPSGGTGELFF
CDR3 DNA: TGTGCCAGCAGTTTTCCTAGCGGGGGGACCGGGGAGCTGTTTTTT

clone size: -
D gene: -
V gene: TRBV5-1
J gene: TRBJ2-2
CDR3 protein: CASSLIGGSVTGELFF
CDR3 DNA: TGCGCCAGCAGCTTGATTGGGGGGAGTGTAACCGGGGAGCTGTTTTTT

clone size: -
D gene: TRBD2
V gene: TRBV30
J gene: TRBJ2-3
CDR3 protein: CALGLAKNTDTQYF
CDR3 DNA: TGTGCCTTGGGACTAGCCAAGAACACAGATACGCAGTATTTT

clone size: -
D gene: -
V gene: TRBV20-1
J gene: TRBJ1-1
CDR3 protein: CSASSDTEAFF
CDR3 DNA: TGCAGTGCTAGTAGTGACACTGAAGCTTTCTTT

clone size: -
D gene: -
V gene: TRBV28
J gene: TRBJ1-5
CDR3 protein: CASTLRPLHGGPQHF
CDR3 DNA: TGTGCCAGCACCCTAAGACCGCTCCATGGGGGGCCCCAGCATTTT

clone size: -
D gene: -
V gene: TRBV7-2
J gene: TRBJ2-7
CDR3 protein: CASSLVPYEQYF
CDR3 DNA: TGTGCCAGCAGCTTAGTCCCCTACGAGCAGTACTTC

clone size: once
D gene: TRBD1
V gene: TRBV10-1
J gene: TRBJ1-5
CDR3 protein: CASSPHSGGQPQHF
CDR3 DNA: TGCGCCAGCAGTCCCCATTCAGGGGGACAGCCCCAGCATTTT

clone size: -
D gene: -
V gene: TRBV5-1
J gene: TRBJ2-1
CDR3 protein: CASSSIAESYNEQFF
CDR3 DNA: TGCGCCAGCAGCTCTATAGCGGAATCCTACAATGAGCAGTTCTTC

clone size: -
D gene: -
V gene: TRBV19
J gene: TRBJ2-2
CDR3 protein: CASSIRDWTGELFF
CDR3 DNA: TGTGCCAGTAGTATCAGGGATTGGACCGGGGAGCTGTTTTTT

clone size: -
D gene: -
V gene: TRBV19
J gene: TRBJ2-1
CDR3 protein: CASGRQGKNNEQFF
CDR3 DNA: TGTGCCAGTGGCAGGCAGGGAAAGAACAATGAGCAGTTCTTC

clone size: once
D gene: -
V gene: TRBV6-6
J gene: TRBJ1-2
CDR3 protein: CASSPRAGYGYTF
CDR3 DNA: TGTGCCAGCAGTCCCCGAGCAGGGTATGGCTACACCTTC

clone size: once
D gene: -
V gene: TRBV2
J gene: TRBJ2-7
CDR3 protein: CASLRDGYSYEQYF
CDR3 DNA: TGTGCCAGTTTGAGGGACGGCTACTCCTACGAGCAGTACTTC

clone size: -
D gene: -
V gene: TRBV28
J gene: TRBJ1-6
CDR3 protein: CASSLMDSPLHF
CDR3 DNA: TGTGCCAGCAGTTTAATGGATTCACCCCTCCACTTT

clone size: -
D gene: -
V gene: TRBV11-3
J gene: TRBJ1-1
CDR3 protein: CASSLGGAQNTEAFF
CDR3 DNA: TGTGCCAGCAGCTTAGGGGGTGCACAGAACACTGAAGCTTTCTTT

clone size: -
D gene: -
V gene: TRBV6-1
J gene: TRBJ1-1
CDR3 protein: CASSEWGKSEAFF
CDR3 DNA: TGTGCCAGCAGTGAGTGGGGTAAATCTGAAGCTTTCTTT

clone size: -
D gene: -
V gene: TRBV28
J gene: TRBJ1-4
CDR3 protein: CASSLPGGGEKLFF
CDR3 DNA: TGTGCCAGCAGCCTCCCGGGGGGTGGAGAAAAACTGTTTTTT

clone size: -
D gene: -
V gene: TRBV19
J gene: TRBJ2-5
CDR3 protein: CASSIVLTPGQETQYF
CDR3 DNA: TGTGCCAGTAGTATAGTTCTTACCCCGGGGCAAGAGACCCAGTACTTC

clone size: -
D gene: -
V gene: TRBV6-5
J gene: TRBJ1-1
CDR3 protein: CASSGTGYTEAFF
CDR3 DNA: TGTGCCAGCAGTGGAACAGGGTACACTGAAGCTTTCTTT

clone size: -
D gene: -
V gene: TRBV11-1
J gene: TRBJ1-2
CDR3 protein: CASRSGRWGANYGYTF
CDR3 DNA: TGTGCCAGCAGAAGCGGACGGTGGGGGGCTAACTATGGCTACACCTTC

clone size: -
D gene: TRBD2
V gene: TRBV14
J gene: TRBJ2-5
CDR3 protein: CASSPLAGEETQYF
CDR3 DNA: TGTGCCAGCAGCCCTCTAGCGGGAGAGGAGACCCAGTACTTC

clone size: -
D gene: -
V gene: TRBV5-1
J gene: TRBJ1-3
CDR3 protein: CASSLAPARAGGGNTIYF
CDR3 DNA: TGCGCCAGCAGCTTGGCCCCTGCCAGGGCTGGAGGTGGAAACACCATATATTTT

clone size: -
D gene: TRBD2
V gene: TRBV5-4
J gene: TRBJ2-3
CDR3 protein: CASSLSAGAKADTQYF
CDR3 DNA: TGTGCCAGCAGCTTGTCGGCGGGAGCCAAGGCAGATACGCAGTATTTT

clone size: -
D gene: -
V gene: TRBV7-2
J gene: TRBJ1-1
CDR3 protein: CASSLAVSEAFF
CDR3 DNA: TGTGCCAGCAGCTTAGCTGTTTCGGAAGCTTTCTTT

clone size: -
D gene: TRBD1
V gene: TRBV11-2
J gene: TRBJ1-2
CDR3 protein: CASSFDRDGYTF
CDR3 DNA: TGTGCCAGCAGCTTCGACAGGGATGGCTACACCTTC

clone size: -
D gene: -
V gene: TRBV5-6
J gene: TRBJ1-5
CDR3 protein: CASSVGYSNQPQHF
CDR3 DNA: TGTGCCAGCAGCGTGGGATATAGCAATCAGCCCCAGCATTTT

clone size: -
D gene: TRBD1
V gene: TRBV5-5
J gene: TRBJ1-2
CDR3 protein: CASSSTGDYGYTF
CDR3 DNA: TGTGCCAGCAGCTCGACAGGGGACTATGGCTACACCTTC

clone size: -
D gene: -
V gene: TRBV5-1
J gene: TRBJ2-2
CDR3 protein: CASSLLGVGTGELFF
CDR3 DNA: TGCGCCAGCAGCTTGTTAGGGGTTGGCACCGGGGAGCTGTTTTTT

clone size: -
D gene: -
V gene: TRBV15
J gene: TRBJ2-3
CDR3 protein: CATSGGPGGLQYF
CDR3 DNA: TGTGCCACCAGCGGGGGACCGGGGGGCCTGCAGTATTTT

clone size: -
D gene: -
V gene: TRBV6-4
J gene: TRBJ1-1
CDR3 protein: CASRVQGFLTEAFF
CDR3 DNA: TGTGCCAGCAGGGTACAGGGTTTTCTCACTGAAGCTTTCTTT

clone size: -
D gene: -
V gene: TRBV19
J gene: TRBJ1-3
CDR3 protein: CASTGAGNTIYF
CDR3 DNA: TGTGCCAGTACAGGGGCCGGAAACACCATATATTTT

clone size: -
D gene: -
V gene: TRBV6-1
J gene: TRBJ1-2
CDR3 protein: CASRPHVANYGYTF
CDR3 DNA: TGTGCCAGCCGCCCTCACGTAGCTAACTATGGCTACACCTTC

clone size: -
D gene: TRBD2
V gene: TRBV28
J gene: TRBJ2-5
CDR3 protein: CASSSGTSGKGQETQYF
CDR3 DNA: TGTGCCAGCAGCTCCGGGACTAGCGGGAAGGGGCAAGAGACCCAGTACTTC

clone size: -
D gene: -
V gene: TRBV5-1
J gene: TRBJ1-2
CDR3 protein: CASSYWTGSNYGYTF
CDR3 DNA: TGCGCCAGCAGCTATTGGACGGGGTCTAACTATGGCTACACCTTC

clone size: -
D gene: -
V gene: TRBV18
J gene: TRBJ1-3
CDR3 protein: CASSAGIGGAGNTIYF
CDR3 DNA: TGTGCCAGCTCGGCCGGGATTGGGGGCGCTGGAAACACCATATATTTT

clone size: -
D gene: -
V gene: TRBV19
J gene: TRBJ1-5
CDR3 protein: CASSIDLAGQPQHF
CDR3 DNA: TGTGCCAGTAGTATTGATCTAGCAGGGCAGCCCCAGCATTTT

clone size: -
D gene: -
V gene: TRBV5-1
J gene: TRBJ1-2
CDR3 protein: CASSLDPLSTTSGGYTF
CDR3 DNA: TGCGCCAGCAGCTTGGACCCTCTTTCGACTACCTCGGGAGGCTACACCTTC

clone size: -
D gene: TRBD2
V gene: TRBV15
J gene: TRBJ2-5
CDR3 protein: CATSRENNPWTSQETQYF
CDR3 DNA: TGTGCCACCAGCAGAGAAAACAACCCGTGGACTAGCCAAGAGACCCAGTACTTC

clone size: -
D gene: TRBD2
V gene: TRBV4-1
J gene: TRBJ2-1
CDR3 protein: CASSQPTASGSFNEQFF
CDR3 DNA: TGCGCCAGCAGCCAACCAACGGCTAGCGGGAGCTTCAATGAGCAGTTCTTC

clone size: -
D gene: -
V gene: TRBV2
J gene: TRBJ2-5
CDR3 protein: CASTLGQQETQYF
CDR3 DNA: TGTGCCAGCACGCTCGGGCAGCAAGAGACCCAGTACTTC

clone size: -
D gene: -
V gene: TRBV30
J gene: TRBJ1-5
CDR3 protein: CAWSVGAGYSNQPQHF
CDR3 DNA: TGTGCCTGGAGTGTAGGGGCAGGCTATAGCAATCAGCCCCAGCATTTT

clone size: -
D gene: -
V gene: TRBV5-4
J gene: TRBJ1-3
CDR3 protein: CASSLEGARSGNTIYF
CDR3 DNA: TGTGCCAGCAGCTTGGAAGGGGCCCGCTCTGGAAACACCATATATTTT

clone size: -
D gene: TRBD2
V gene: TRBV7-8
J gene: TRBJ2-1
CDR3 protein: CASSLGDLGGEQFF
CDR3 DNA: TGTGCCAGCAGCTTGGGAGACTTGGGGGGGGAGCAGTTCTTC

clone size: -
D gene: -
V gene: TRBV11-2
J gene: TRBJ1-1
CDR3 protein: CASSFQTGLEAFF
CDR3 DNA: TGTGCCAGCAGCTTTCAGACTGGTCTGGAAGCTTTCTTT

clone size: -
D gene: TRBD2
V gene: TRBV2
J gene: TRBJ2-1
CDR3 protein: CASSQLAGDYNEQFF
CDR3 DNA: TGTGCCAGCAGTCAACTAGCGGGAGACTACAATGAGCAGTTCTTC

clone size: -
D gene: -
V gene: TRBV6-4
J gene: TRBJ2-7
CDR3 protein: CASSDGWAFPYEQYF
CDR3 DNA: TGTGCCAGCAGTGACGGGTGGGCTTTCCCCTACGAGCAGTACTTC

clone size: -
D gene: TRBD2
V gene: TRBV19
J gene: TRBJ2-5
CDR3 protein: CASSRGRAGETQYF
CDR3 DNA: TGTGCCAGTTCCCGCGGGAGGGCCGGAGAGACCCAGTACTTC

clone size: few
D gene: -
V gene: TRBV6-1
J gene: TRBJ1-2
CDR3 protein: CASSERTQSYGYTF
CDR3 DNA: TGTGCCAGCAGTGAAAGGACACAGAGCTATGGCTACACCTTC

clone size: -
D gene: -
V gene: TRBV6-6
J gene: TRBJ1-2
CDR3 protein: CASSYQILNYGYTF
CDR3 DNA: TGTGCCAGCAGTTACCAAATCCTTAACTATGGCTACACCTTC

clone size: -
D gene: TRBD2
V gene: TRBV30
J gene: TRBJ2-5
CDR3 protein: CAWTGRGAQETQYF
CDR3 DNA: TGTGCCTGGACCGGGAGGGGTGCCCAGGAGACCCAGTACTTC

clone size: -
D gene: -
V gene: TRBV20-1
J gene: TRBJ2-1
CDR3 protein: CSASPHEQFF
CDR3 DNA: TGCAGTGCTAGCCCTCATGAGCAGTTCTTC

clone size: -
D gene: -
V gene: TRBV5-1
J gene: TRBJ1-1
CDR3 protein: CASSNRPGGPYEAFF
CDR3 DNA: TGCGCCAGCAGCAACCGACCGGGGGGGCCCTATGAAGCTTTCTTT